This TCR beta chain was captured by sequencing in a study of shared clonotypes between healthy human individuals. Turning to this clone: Other DNA variants within this sample encode the same CDR3.

Some clones are missing from TCRdb's copy, which holds only in-frame ones; the method was immunoSEQ multiplex PCR. Among 2,500,000 or so clones listed, under 95% were seen once. Germline V gene sequence: CDR1 SGHTA, CDR2 FQGNSA. Trimming at V came to 6 bases and at J to 7 bases, leaving 6 bases not matched to a gene. CDR3 size: 15 residues. The chain has TRBV7-2 and TRBJ2-1; 13 positions agree with TRBD2. This TCR was recovered from a man between 18 and 35 years old in good health. Some clones in this sample may be carry-over from other donors' samples. Material for sequencing was naive CD4+ T cells from PBMCs. Subset reported: CD45RA+ positively selected. The CDR3 is CASSPRLAGGNEQFF. CDR3 nucleotides: TGTGCCAGCAGTCCTAGACTAGCGGGGGGTAATGAGCAGTTCTTC. The whole variable domain, remainder taken from reference TRBV7-2 and TRBJ2-1, is GAGVSQSPSNKVTEKGKDVELRCDPISGHTALYWYRQSLGQGLEFLIYFQGNSAPDKSGLPSDRFSAERTGGSVSTLTIQRTQQEDSAVYLCASSPRLAGGNEQFFGPGTRLTVL.